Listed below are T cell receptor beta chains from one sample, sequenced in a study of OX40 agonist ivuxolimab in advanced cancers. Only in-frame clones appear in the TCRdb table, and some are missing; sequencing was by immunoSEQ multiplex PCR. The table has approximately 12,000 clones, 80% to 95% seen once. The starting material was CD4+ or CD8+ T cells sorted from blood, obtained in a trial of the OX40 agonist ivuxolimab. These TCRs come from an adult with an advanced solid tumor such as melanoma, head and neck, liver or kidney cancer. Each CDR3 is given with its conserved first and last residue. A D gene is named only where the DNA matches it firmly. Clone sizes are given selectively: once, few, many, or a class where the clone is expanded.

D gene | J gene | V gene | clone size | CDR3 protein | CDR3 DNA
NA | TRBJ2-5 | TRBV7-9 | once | CASSSRLETQYF | TGTGCCAGCAGTAGCAGGTTGGAGACCCAGTACTTC
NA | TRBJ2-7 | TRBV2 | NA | CASSDYEQYF | TGTGCCAGCAGTGACTACGAGCAGTACTTC
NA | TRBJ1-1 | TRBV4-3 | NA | CASSQDPRGNTEAFF | TGCGCCAGCAGCCAAGATCCCAGGGGGAACACTGAAGCTTTCTTT
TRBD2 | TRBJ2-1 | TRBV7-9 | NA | CASSLTSDEQFF | TGTGCCAGCAGCCTTACTAGCGATGAGCAGTTCTTC
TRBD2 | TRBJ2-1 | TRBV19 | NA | CASLAGGANNEQFF | TGTGCCAGTCTAGCGGGAGGGGCGAACAATGAGCAGTTCTTC
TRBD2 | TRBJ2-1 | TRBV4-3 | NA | CASSQDRVAGGYNEQFF | TGCGCCAGCAGCCAAGATCGAGTCGCGGGGGGTTACAATGAGCAGTTCTTC
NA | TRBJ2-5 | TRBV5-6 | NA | CASSLPQDYQETQYF | TGTGCCAGCAGCTTGCCCCAAGACTACCAAGAGACCCAGTACTTC
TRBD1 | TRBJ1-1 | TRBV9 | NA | CASSPWGQMNTEAFF | TGTGCCAGCAGCCCGTGGGGACAGATGAACACTGAAGCTTTCTTT
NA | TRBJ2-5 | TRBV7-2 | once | CASSLALGFETQYF | TGTGCCAGCAGCTTAGCGCTAGGTTTTGAGACCCAGTACTTC
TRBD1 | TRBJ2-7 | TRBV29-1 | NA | CSVRTGTRYEQYF | TGCAGCGTCCGGACAGGGACCCGCTACGAGCAGTACTTC
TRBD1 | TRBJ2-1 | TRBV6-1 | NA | CASSSHRGLNEQFF | TGTGCCAGCAGCAGTCACAGGGGTCTCAATGAGCAGTTCTTC
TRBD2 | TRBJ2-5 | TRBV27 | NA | CASSRTGLAVQETQYF | TGTGCCAGCAGTCGTACGGGACTAGCGGTCCAAGAGACCCAGTACTTC
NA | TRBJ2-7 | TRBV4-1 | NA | CASSPNGDYEQYF | TGCGCCAGCAGCCCAAACGGGGACTACGAGCAGTACTTC
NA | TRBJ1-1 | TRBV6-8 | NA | CASSYSANTEAFF | TGTGCCAGCAGTTACTCGGCGAACACTGAAGCTTTCTTT
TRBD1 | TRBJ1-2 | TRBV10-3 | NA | CAIRLTGGAPCNYGYTF | TGTGCCATCAGGCTAACAGGGGGCGCACCCTGTAACTATGGCTACACCTTC
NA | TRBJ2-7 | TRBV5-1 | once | CASSPNSYEQYF | TGCGCCAGCAGCCCCAACTCCTACGAGCAGTACTTC
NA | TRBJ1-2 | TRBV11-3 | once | CASSTSGTPGYGYTF | TGTGCCAGCAGCACCTCCGGGACCCCTGGCTATGGCTACACCTTC
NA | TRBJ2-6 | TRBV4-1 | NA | CASSQDRRGEAGANVLTF | TGCGCCAGCAGCCAAGATCGCCGAGGAGAAGCTGGGGCCAACGTCCTGACTTTC
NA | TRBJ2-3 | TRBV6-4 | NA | CASSDSAGASTDTQYF | TGTGCCAGCAGTGACTCCGCGGGGGCCAGCACAGATACGCAGTATTTT
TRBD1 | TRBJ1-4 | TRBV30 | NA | CAWSSTQRTGWGAEKLFF | TGTGCCTGGAGTTCCACCCAACGGACAGGGTGGGGGGCCGAAAAACTGTTTTTT
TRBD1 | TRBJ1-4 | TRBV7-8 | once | CASRTGPNEKLFF | TGTGCCAGTAGGACAGGGCCTAATGAAAAACTGTTTTTT
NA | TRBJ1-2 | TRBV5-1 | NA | CASSYREAEISNYGYTF | TGCGCCAGCAGCTACAGGGAAGCTGAAATCTCTAACTATGGCTACACCTTC
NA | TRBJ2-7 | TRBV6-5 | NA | CASSYPPYEQYF | TGTGCCAGCAGTTACCCCCCTTACGAGCAGTACTTC
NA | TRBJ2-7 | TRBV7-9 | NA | CASSQGYYEQYF | TGTGCCAGCAGCCAAGGGTATTACGAGCAGTACTTC
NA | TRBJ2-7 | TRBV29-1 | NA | CSAVPITGSYEQYF | TGCAGCGCCGTACCAATTACAGGTTCCTACGAGCAGTACTTC
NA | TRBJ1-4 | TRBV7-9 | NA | CASGMTDLNEKLFF | TGTGCCAGCGGGATGACGGACCTTAATGAAAAACTGTTTTTT
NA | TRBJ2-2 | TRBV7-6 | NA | CASINEWNTGELFF | TGTGCCAGCATAAACGAGTGGAACACCGGGGAGCTGTTTTTT
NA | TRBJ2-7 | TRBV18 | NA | CASSPQGPYSETYEQYF | TGTGCCAGCTCACCACAAGGTCCCTACAGCGAAACCTACGAGCAGTACTTC
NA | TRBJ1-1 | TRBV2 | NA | CASSEPKEDAGDTEAFF | TGTGCCAGCAGTGAACCCAAAGAGGACGCAGGGGACACTGAAGCTTTCTTT
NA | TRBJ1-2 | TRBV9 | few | CASSVGGYGYTF | TGTGCCAGCAGCGTAGGGGGCTATGGCTACACCTTC
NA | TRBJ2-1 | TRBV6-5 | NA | CASSYSWGTSYNEQFF | TGTGCCAGCAGTTACTCCTGGGGAACCTCCTACAATGAGCAGTTCTTC
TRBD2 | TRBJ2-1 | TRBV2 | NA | CASSPGTSGSRGEQFF | TGTGCCAGCAGTCCCGGGACTAGCGGGAGTCGTGGTGAGCAGTTCTTC
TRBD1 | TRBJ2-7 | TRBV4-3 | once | CASGRDRASYEQYF | TGCGCCAGCGGTAGGGACAGGGCCTCCTACGAGCAGTACTTC
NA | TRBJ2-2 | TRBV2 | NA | CASIPTGSGELFF | TGTGCCAGCATCCCGACAGGTTCCGGGGAGCTGTTTTTT
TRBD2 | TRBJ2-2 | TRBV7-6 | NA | CASSYGLAGGRTGELFF | TGTGCCAGCAGTTATGGACTAGCGGGAGGGCGCACCGGGGAGCTGTTTTTT
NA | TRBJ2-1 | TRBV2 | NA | CASRDTISNEQFF | TGTGCCAGCCGGGACACGATTAGCAATGAGCAGTTCTTC
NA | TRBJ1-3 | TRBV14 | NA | CASSQVFRLGGNTIYF | TGTGCCAGCAGCCAAGTTTTCCGTTTAGGTGGAAACACCATATATTTT
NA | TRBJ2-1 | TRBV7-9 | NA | CASSLAREQFF | TGTGCCAGCAGCTTAGCTAGGGAGCAGTTCTTC
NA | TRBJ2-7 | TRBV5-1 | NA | CASSFYREREQYF | TGCGCCAGCAGCTTTTATAGGGAACGCGAGCAGTACTTC
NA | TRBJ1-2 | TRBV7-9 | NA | CASSKGDASWYGYTF | TGTGCCAGCAGCAAAGGCGACGCTAGTTGGTATGGCTACACCTTC
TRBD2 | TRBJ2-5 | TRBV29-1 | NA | CSASERLAGQETQYF | TGCAGCGCCTCCGAGAGACTAGCGGGGCAAGAGACCCAGTACTTC
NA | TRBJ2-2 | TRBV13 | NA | CASSLGPSSNTGELFF | TGTGCCAGCAGCTTAGGTCCTAGCTCGAACACCGGGGAGCTGTTTTTT
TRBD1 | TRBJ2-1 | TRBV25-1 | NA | CASSSPGGQFF | TGTGCCAGCAGTTCCCCAGGGGGACAGTTCTTC
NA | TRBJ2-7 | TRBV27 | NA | CASSLSHSYEQYF | TGTGCCAGCAGTTTATCGCACAGTTACGAGCAGTACTTC
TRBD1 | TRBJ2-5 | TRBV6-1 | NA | CASSGSGQGASETQYF | TGTGCCAGCAGTGGATCGGGACAGGGGGCTTCAGAGACCCAGTACTTC
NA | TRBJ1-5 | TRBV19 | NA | CASSTDLLGQPQHF | TGTGCCAGTAGTACGGACCTACTGGGACAGCCCCAGCATTTT
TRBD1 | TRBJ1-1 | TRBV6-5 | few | CASRGTGMNTEAFF | TGTGCCAGCAGGGGGACAGGGATGAACACTGAAGCTTTCTTT
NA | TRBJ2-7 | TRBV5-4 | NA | CASSLDNYEQYF | TGTGCCAGCAGCTTGGACAACTACGAGCAGTACTTC
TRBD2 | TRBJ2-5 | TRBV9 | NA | CASSAGGTQETQYF | TGTGCCAGCAGCGCGGGGGGAACACAAGAGACCCAGTACTTC